The present TCR beta chain was sequenced within a study of cytotoxic CD8 clonotypes in ibrutinib-treated CLL. The method was immunoSEQ multiplex PCR; TCRdb's version includes in-frame clones alone and lacks a portion of them. There are 40,000 or so clones in the sample; approximately 51% occur only once, and 18% lies in the top ten. This CDR3 contains 13 residues. The germline V and J ends were trimmed by 0 bases and 7 bases, with 10 bases remaining between them. Germline CDR1 is SGDLS and CDR2 is YYNGEE. The starting material was PBMCs, obtained before ibrutinib treatment. This rearrangement joins TRBV9 to TRBJ2-5, with D tentatively TRBD2 (5 bases). This TCR derives from a human donor with chronic lymphocytic leukemia. The chain's CDR3 is CASSVGVEGTQYF. The DNA for the CDR3 is TGTGCCAGCAGCGTAGGGGTAGAGGGGACCCAGTACTTC.